Listed below are T cell receptor beta chains from one sample, sequenced in a study of cytomegalovirus exposure and HLA in healthy donors. The method was immunoSEQ multiplex PCR; TCRdb's version includes in-frame clones alone and lacks a portion of them. The sample shows fewer than 200,000 clones, approximately 80% of them seen only once. Sequenced input: PBMCs. The receptors shown here come from a woman between 18 and 29 years old in good health and CMV-seropositive. Each CDR3 is given with its conserved first and last residue. A D gene is named only where the DNA matches it firmly. A row's size may be missing; if present it is once, few, many or a size class.

j_call,clone_size,d_call,v_call,cdr3_aa,cdr3_nt
TRBJ1-3,-,TRBD1,TRBV18,CASSPRRDRVENTIYF,TGTGCCAGCTCACCACGTAGGGACAGGGTGGAAAACACCATATATTTT
TRBJ1-5,-,-,TRBV16,CASSQSTGNQPQHF,TGTGCCAGCAGCCAATCAACGGGGAATCAGCCCCAGCATTTT
TRBJ2-5,-,TRBD2,TRBV2,CASRTGLVQAQYF,TGTGCCAGCAGAACAGGACTAGTTCAAGCCCAGTACTTC
TRBJ1-2,-,TRBD1,TRBV6-5,CASSDRDRGGYTF,TGTGCCAGCAGTGATCGGGACAGGGGAGGCTACACCTTC
TRBJ2-7,-,TRBD1,TRBV2,CASRGQGTYEQYF,TGTGCCAGCAGGGGACAGGGAACCTACGAGCAGTACTTC
TRBJ2-7,-,-,TRBV7-8,CASSHPAKGTYEQYF,TGTGCCAGCAGCCACCCGGCCAAGGGGACCTACGAGCAGTACTTC
TRBJ1-5,-,TRBD1,TRBV23-1,CASSQPSGTGYQPQHF,TGCGCCAGCAGTCAACCCTCCGGGACAGGGTATCAGCCCCAGCATTTT
TRBJ1-1,once,-,TRBV4-3,CASSQDLGPRQAEAFF,TGCGCCAGCAGCCAAGACCTAGGTCCCCGGCAAGCTGAAGCTTTCTTT
TRBJ1-4,few,-,TRBV6-5,CASRKNRVNEKLFF,TGTGCCAGCAGGAAAAACAGAGTTAATGAAAAACTGTTTTTT
TRBJ2-1,-,TRBD1,TRBV7-9,CASSSGGVYNEQFF,TGTGCCAGCAGCTCAGGGGGAGTTTACAATGAGCAGTTCTTC
TRBJ2-7,-,-,TRBV23-1,CASSLPRRRGTQGVRAYEQYF,TGCGCCAGCAGTCTCCCCCGGCGTCGGGGCACACAGGGAGTTCGGGCCTACGAGCAGTACTTC
TRBJ2-3,-,-,TRBV19,CASVDRPSSTDTQYF,TGTGCCAGTGTAGACAGACCCTCTAGCACAGATACGCAGTATTTT
TRBJ2-5,-,TRBD1,TRBV7-8,CASSLTLNRGETQYF,TGTGCCAGCAGCCTGACTCTGAACAGGGGTGAGACCCAGTACTTC
TRBJ1-1,-,-,TRBV6-1,CASDLRAMNTEAFF,TGTGCCTCCGACCTGCGGGCGATGAACACTGAAGCTTTCTTT
TRBJ2-7,-,TRBD2,TRBV10-3,CASRGGLARTYEQYF,TGTGCCAGCAGGGGAGGACTAGCCCGAACCTACGAGCAGTACTTC
TRBJ1-4,once,-,TRBV9,CASSWTATNEKLFF,TGTGCCAGCAGCTGGACAGCAACTAATGAAAAACTGTTTTTT
TRBJ1-5,-,TRBD1,TRBV5-6,CASSFHTGTGGVEPQHF,TGTGCCAGCAGCTTTCATACCGGGACAGGGGGTGTCGAGCCCCAGCATTTT
TRBJ1-2,-,-,TRBV5-6,CASSTAGQPNYGYTF,TGTGCCAGCAGCACAGCAGGACAGCCTAACTATGGCTACACCTTC
TRBJ2-7,-,TRBD1,TRBV5-4,CASSFPGRGPDEQYF,TGTGCCAGCAGCTTCCCGGGCAGGGGGCCGGACGAGCAGTACTTC
TRBJ1-2,-,-,TRBV19,CASSTAGGGGYTF,TGTGCCAGTAGTACTGCGGGGGGCGGGGGCTACACCTTC
TRBJ1-2,-,TRBD1,TRBV4-2,CASSQDQGQGAIYGYTF,TGTGCCAGCAGCCAAGATCAAGGACAGGGGGCGATCTATGGCTACACCTTC
TRBJ2-7,-,-,TRBV6-5,CASSYYTGRVEQYF,TGTGCCAGCAGTTACTACACAGGGAGGGTCGAGCAGTACTTC
TRBJ2-2,-,TRBD2,TRBV5-1,CASSIASGGSTGELFF,TGCGCCAGCAGCATAGCTAGCGGGGGGTCCACCGGGGAGCTGTTTTTT
TRBJ2-7,-,-,TRBV10-3,CAISGGGRYEQYF,TGTGCCATCAGTGGGGGAGGCCGGTATGAGCAGTACTTC
TRBJ2-2,few,-,TRBV5-4,CASSLRFLGANTGELFF,TGTGCCAGCAGCTTACGATTCCTAGGCGCGAACACCGGGGAGCTGTTTTTT
TRBJ2-1,-,-,TRBV19,CASSITYGHEQFF,TGTGCCAGTAGTATTACGTATGGCCATGAGCAGTTCTTC
TRBJ2-5,-,-,TRBV5-1,CASSLEDGTERDEETQYF,TGCGCCAGCAGCTTGGAGGATGGAACAGAGAGAGACGAAGAGACCCAGTACTTC
TRBJ2-6,few,TRBD1,TRBV28,CASSPTGTGTGANVLTF,TGTGCCAGCAGTCCAACCGGGACAGGGACTGGGGCCAACGTCCTGACTTTC
TRBJ1-1,-,TRBD1,TRBV28,CAIYTGGGTEAFF,TGTGCCATCTACACAGGGGGCGGGACTGAAGCTTTCTTT
TRBJ2-7,-,TRBD1,TRBV7-2,CASSFGQGSYEQYF,TGTGCCAGCAGCTTCGGACAGGGTAGTTACGAGCAGTACTTC
TRBJ1-2,-,TRBD1,TRBV27,CASSLSPGGDNGYTF,TGTGCCAGCAGTTTATCTCCAGGGGGCGATAATGGCTACACCTTC
TRBJ2-7,once,TRBD2,TRBV7-9,CASSLGGGVAYEQYF,TGTGCCAGCAGCTTAGGGGGGGGTGTCGCCTACGAGCAGTACTTC
TRBJ2-2,once,-,TRBV5-6,CASSGKGVNTGELFF,TGTGCCAGCAGCGGGAAGGGGGTTAACACCGGGGAGCTGTTTTTT
TRBJ2-3,-,-,TRBV7-9,CASSPPGTTYTDTQYF,TGTGCCAGCAGCCCCCCCGGGACAACTTACACAGATACGCAGTATTTT
TRBJ1-1,-,-,TRBV19,CASSTGEYTEAFF,TGTGCCAGTAGTACAGGGGAGTACACTGAAGCTTTCTTT
TRBJ1-1,-,-,TRBV11-1,CASSITGTLNTEAFF,TGTGCCAGCAGCATTACCGGGACACTGAACACTGAAGCCTTCTTT
TRBJ1-1,-,-,TRBV13,CASSLATAGEAFF,TGTGCCAGCAGCTTAGCCACAGCTGGTGAAGCTTTCTTT
TRBJ2-7,-,TRBD2,TRBV11-3,CASSRGGPYEQYF,TGTGCCAGCAGCCGCGGGGGGCCCTACGAGCAGTACTTC
TRBJ2-3,-,TRBD1,TRBV27,CASSQGQGRSTQYF,TGTGCCAGCAGTCAAGGACAGGGCCGAAGTACGCAGTATTTT
TRBJ2-3,-,TRBD2,TRBV6-1,CASSDGGLVVGTDTQYF,TGTGCCAGCAGTGACGGAGGACTAGTGGTTGGCACAGATACGCAGTATTTT
TRBJ1-2,once,-,TRBV11-2,CASSLDRSPGYTF,TGTGCCAGCAGCTTAGATAGGAGCCCTGGCTACACCTTC
TRBJ2-7,-,-,TRBV2,CANMGGGPYEQYF,TGTGCCAACATGGGGGGAGGCCCCTACGAGCAGTACTTC
TRBJ1-6,-,TRBD1,TRBV10-1,CASRDDRGNSPLHF,TGCGCCAGCAGGGATGACAGGGGGAATTCACCCCTCCACTTT
TRBJ1-6,-,-,TRBV4-1,CASSQECRVFYNSPLHF,TGCGCCAGCAGCCAAGAGTGCAGGGTGTTTTATAATTCACCCCTCCACTTT
TRBJ1-1,once,TRBD1,TRBV10-2,CASSELAQGSTEAFF,TGCGCCAGCAGTGAGCTTGCACAGGGGAGCACTGAAGCTTTCTTT